This passage covers 17 T cell receptor beta chains from one sample sequenced in a study of T cell responses to AZD1222 COVID-19 vaccine. The data were produced by immunoSEQ multiplex PCR, yet TCRdb's version contains in-frame clones alone and is incomplete. The profile shows 95,000 to 150,000 clones, approximately 86% of them singletons. Sample: peripheral blood, taken on day 0 of AZD1222 vaccination. Receptor source: an adult in good health.

This clone occurred a few times. V gene TRBV5-4 combines with J gene TRBJ1-3; D uncertain. Germline lookup yields CDR1 SGHNT and CDR2 YYREEE (reference sequence). CDR3 length: 13 amino acids. V lost 4 bases to trimming and J lost 3 bases, with 8 bases between them. The CDR3 nucleotides are TGTGCCAGCAGCATACTAGATGGAAACACCATATATTTT. This encodes CASSILDGNTIYF.

This chain uses TRBV7-9 with TRBJ2-7; tentative D call: TRBD2 (5 bases). The V and J ends lost 0 bases and 4 bases respectively, with 10 bases between them. The CDR3 runs to 14 residues. The germline V gene encodes CDR1 SEHNR and CDR2 FQNEAQ (reference sequence). CDR3 residues: CASSLALSVYEQYF. The DNA for the CDR3 is TGTGCCAGCAGCTTAGCGCTTAGCGTATACGAGCAGTACTTC.

The chain links TRBV2 to TRBJ2-7; TRBD1 matches at 9 bases. Trimming took 7 bases from V and 5 from J; bases not matched to a gene: 15. This CDR3 contains 16 residues. Germline CDR1 reads SNHLY; CDR2 reads FYNNEI. CDR3 sequence reads: CASTQGPGQGWHEQYF. In DNA, the CDR3 is TGTGCCAGCACTCAGGGCCCGGGACAGGGTTGGCACGAGCAGTACTTC.

The chain employs TRBV19 and TRBJ2-2; TRBD1 matches 9 bases. V gave up 3 bases and J gave up 8 bases; unmatched junction bases: 7. Germline loops: CDR1 LNHDA, CDR2 SQIVND (reference sequence). The CDR3 loop spans 15 amino acids. CDR3 protein: CASSIRGQGKGELFF. CDR3 DNA sequence: TGTGCCAGTAGTATTCGAGGACAGGGGAAGGGGGAGCTGTTTTTT. Using reference TRBV19 and TRBJ2-2 for the parts outside the CDR3, the full variable domain is DGGITQSPKYLFRKEGQNVTLSCEQNLNHDAMYWYRQDPGQGLRLIYYSQIVNDFQKGDIAEGYSVSREKKESFPLTVTSAQKNPTAFYLCASSIRGQGKGELFFGEGSRLTVL.

This clone appeared once. The chain carries TRBV19 and TRBJ1-2, with D perhaps TRBD1 (5 bases). From germline, CDR1 is LNHDA and CDR2 SQIVND (reference sequence). CDR3 length: 14 residues. Between the trimmed V and J ends, which lost 0 bases and 7 bases, there was a span of 12 bases. CDR3 region: CASSIDVGRAGYTF. The CDR3 DNA reads as TGTGCCAGTAGTATAGATGTCGGCAGGGCTGGCTACACCTTC.

V is TRBV15 and J is TRBJ1-2; TRBD1 matches 7 bases. The V and J ends lost 1 base and 1 base, in that order; junction bases with no gene match: 9. Germline loops: CDR1 LNHNV, CDR2 YYDKDF (reference sequence). The length of the CDR3 is 17 residues. The CDR3 sequence is CATSRGTGTDVNYGYTF. The CDR3 DNA reads TGTGCCACCAGCAGAGGCACCGGGACAGACGTTAACTATGGCTACACCTTC.

This sequence joins TRBV3-1 (or the pseudogene TRBV3-2) and TRBJ2-1; D gene unclear. The germline gives CDR1 LGHDT, CDR2 YNNKEL (reference sequence). Trimming left V 4 bases short and J 8 bases short, with 12 bases between. The CDR3 spans 13 residues. The CDR3 DNA sequence: TGTGCCAGCAGCCGCCGTGGATTTGATGAGCAGTTCTTC. Amino acids: CASSRRGFDEQFF.

J is TRBJ1-6 and V is TRBV30; 7 bases map to TRBD1. V lost 3 bases, J lost 3 bases, and 11 bases stayed unmatched. From germline, CDR1 is GTSNPN and CDR2 SVGIG (reference sequence). The CDR3 consists of 17 residues. The DNA of the CDR3 is TGTGCCTGGAGACCGGAGACAGGGCCGAACTATAATTCACCCCTCCACTTT. It yields the protein CAWRPETGPNYNSPLHF.

The chain has TRBV30 and TRBJ2-5; TRBD2 matches 7 bases. This CDR3 is built from 13 residues. V gave up 5 bases and J gave up 5 bases; unmatched junction bases: 8. Looked up from germline, CDR1 is GTSNPN and CDR2 is SVGIG (reference sequence). CDR3 sequence reads: CAWEDGRRETQYF. CDR3 nucleotide sequence: TGTGCCTGGGAGGACGGGAGGAGGGAGACCCAGTACTTC.

This rearrangement joins TRBV19 to TRBJ2-7; 7 positions match TRBD1. This CDR3 region has 15 residues. With 5 bases clipped from V and 5 bases from J, the junction kept 12 bases outside the gene matches. Germline CDR1 reads LNHDA; CDR2 reads SQIVND (reference sequence). The CDR3 here is CASSVTGALWDEQYF. The CDR3 DNA reads TGTGCCAGTAGTGTTACAGGGGCCTTATGGGACGAGCAGTACTTC.

V and J are TRBV27 and TRBJ1-2, with 7 bases identical to TRBD1. CDR1 MNHEY and CDR2 SMNVEV come from the germline V gene (reference sequence). After removal of 0 bases from V and 4 bases from J, the junction contained 8 bases not matched to a gene. The CDR3 sequence is 16 residues long. The CDR3 loop is CASSLSGDRNTYGYTF. CDR3 nucleotide sequence: TGTGCCAGCAGTTTATCGGGGGACAGAAACACCTATGGCTACACCTTC.

V is TRBV9 and J is TRBJ1-1; D is ambiguous. This CDR3 is built from 16 residues. Germline V gene data show CDR1 as SGDLS and CDR2 as YYNGEE. Between the trimmed V and J ends, which lost 4 bases and 0 bases, there was a span of 16 bases. The CDR3 DNA reads as TGTGCCAGCAGCCCCCGTTTGGGCCAGATGAACACTGAAGCTTTCTTT. Translating gives CASSPRLGQMNTEAFF.

V is TRBV7-9 and J is TRBJ1-1, with D possibly TRBD1 on 5 matching bases. The CDR3 has 13 residues. CDR1 is SEHNR, CDR2 FQNEAQ, per germline (reference sequence). Between the trimmed V and J ends, which lost 0 bases and 7 bases, there was a span of 9 bases. This CDR3 is CASSLAQGSEAFF. The CDR3, as DNA: TGTGCCAGCAGCTTAGCGCAGGGTAGTGAAGCTTTCTTT. The whole variable domain, remainder taken from reference TRBV7-9 and TRBJ1-1, is DTGVSQNPRHKITKRGQNVTFRCDPISEHNRLYWYRQTLGQGPEFLTYFQNEAQLEKSRLLSDRFSAERPKGSFSTLEIQRTEQGDSAMYLCASSLAQGSEAFFGQGTRLTVV.

This sequence joins TRBV2 and TRBJ2-5; weak D call: TRBD1 (6 bases). V lost 6 bases and J 6 bases, leaving 14 bases between the germline ends. The CDR3 length is 13 residues. Germline V lookup: CDR1 SNHLY, CDR2 FYNNEI. CDR3 in DNA: TGTGCCAGCAGCGGAGGAAGGGGGAAGACCCAGTACTTC. Amino acid sequence: CASSGGRGKTQYF.

This clone was counted at least ten times. V usage is TRBV4-1 and J usage is TRBJ2-1, with 9 bases fitting TRBD1. Losses at the gene ends were 4 bases for V and 10 bases for J; bases not matched to a gene: 14. Germline-derived CDR1 and CDR2 are MGHRA and YSYEKL. This CDR3 has 16 amino acids. The CDR3 DNA reads TGCGCCAGCAGCCCCTCACTGGGACAGGGATCTAAAGAGCAGTTCTTC. Protein sequence: CASSPSLGQGSKEQFF.

This CDR3 is CASSFGQDASGGYTF. Here the CDR3 DNA reads TGTGCCAGCAGCTTCGGACAGGACGCTTCGGGTGGCTACACCTTC. J is TRBJ1-2 and V is TRBV5-6, with 7 nucleotides matching TRBD1. V gave up 2 bases and J gave up 7 bases; unmatched junction bases: 11. The germline V gene encodes CDR1 SGHDT and CDR2 YYEEEE. The CDR3 consists of 15 residues.

The chain carries TRBV11-3 and TRBJ1-2; perhaps TRBD1 as D (6 bases). This CDR3 comprises 13 residues. The germline gives CDR1 SGHNT, CDR2 YENEEA. With 6 bases removed from V and 8 bases from J, the gap between germline ends came to 16 bases. CDR3 coding DNA: TGTGCCAGCAGACGCCGGGAGGGGGAGGGCTACACCTTC. Its protein product is CASRRREGEGYTF.